The 29 T cell receptor beta chains in this list originate from one sample, sequenced in a study of blood T cell repertoires in COVID-19. Measured with immunoSEQ multiplex PCR; TCRdb has only the in-frame clones, and not every one. The table lists hundreds of thousands of clones, approximately 86% of them singletons, with around 3.9% in the top ten. Sequencing was performed on peripheral blood. Source of these receptors: a woman between 45 and 65 years old with active or convalescent COVID-19.

Concerning this clone: Additional DNA sequences in this sample encode the identical CDR3. CDR3 in amino acids: CASILGTSGYNEQFF. The CDR3 DNA reads TGCGCCAGCATCCTTGGGACTAGCGGTTACAATGAGCAGTTCTTC. The rearrangement links TRBV5-1 to TRBJ2-1, with TRBD2 identical over 11 bases. The trim removed 6 bases at V and 4 bases at J, leaving 6 bases unmatched. This CDR3 spans 15 amino acids. Germline values: CDR1 SGHRS, CDR2 YFSETQ.

This clone was seen only a few times. The gene calls are TRBV25-1 and TRBJ1-3; D gene uncertain. Germline CDR1 reads MGHDK; CDR2 reads SYGVNS. The CDR3 sequence is 15 residues long. The ends were cut back, 5 bases at V and 0 bases at J, with 11 bases in the middle. The CDR3 reads CASSLLGDSGNTIYF. CDR3 coding DNA: TGTGCCAGCAGTCTACTGGGAGACTCTGGAAACACCATATATTTT. The full variable domain, completed using reference TRBV25-1 and TRBJ1-3, is EADIYQTPRYLVIGTGKKITLECSQTMGHDKMYWYQQDPGMELHLIHYSYGVNSTEKGDLSSESTVSRIRTEHFPLTLESARPSHTSQYLCASSLLGDSGNTIYFGEGSWLTVV.

V gene TRBV29-1 combines with J gene TRBJ1-1; a weak D match, TRBD1 (5 bases). The germline gives CDR1 SQVTM, CDR2 ANQGSEA. The CDR3 runs to 14 residues. The ends were cut back, 4 bases at V and 4 bases at J, with 16 bases in the middle. DNA of the CDR3: TGCAGCGTTGTTTTCGTGGGGGGTCGCACTGAAGCTTTCTTT. Protein sequence: CSVVFVGGRTEAFF.

The chain is built from TRBV9 and TRBJ2-7; 9 bases are shared with TRBD1. Trimming took 3 bases from V and 2 from J; bases not matched to a gene: 3. The CDR3 totals 14 residues. Germline V gene data show CDR1 as SGDLS and CDR2 as YYNGEE. CDR3 sequence (DNA): TGTGCCAGCAGCGCGGGACAGGGAACCTACGAGCAGTACTTC. Translation gives CASSAGQGTYEQYF. The whole variable domain, remainder taken from reference TRBV9 and TRBJ2-7, is DSGVTQTPKHLITATGQRVTLRCSPRSGDLSVYWYQQSLDQGLQFLIQYYNGEERAKGNILERFSAQQFPDLHSELNLSSLELGDSALYFCASSAGQGTYEQYFGPGTRLTVT.

The chain is built from TRBV15 and TRBJ1-4; D is uncertain. The V end lost 1 base, the J end lost 2 bases, and 8 bases lay between the germline ends. Germline CDR1 and CDR2: LNHNV and YYDKDF (reference sequence). CDR3 length equals 15 residues. CDR3 protein: CATSRAPVTNEKLFF. The CDR3 DNA follows: TGTGCCACCAGCAGAGCTCCGGTCACTAATGAAAAACTGTTTTTT.

The chain combines TRBV6-5 with TRBJ1-4; D might be TRBD1 (5 bases). Germline V CDR1 and CDR2: MNHEY, SVGAGI. The germline V and J ends were trimmed by 6 bases and 8 bases, with 16 bases remaining between them. The CDR3 runs 14 residues. The CDR3 protein is CASSGGAGGEKLFF. The CDR3 nucleotides read TGTGCCAGCAGCGGAGGGGCCGGAGGAGAAAAACTGTTTTTT.

The rearrangement joins TRBV5-6 to TRBJ2-7, with 7 bases that match TRBD1. J was trimmed by 9 bases and V by 0 bases; bases with no gene match: 0. Per germline, CDR1 SGHDT and CDR2 YYEEEE. The CDR3 contains 11 residues. The CDR3 protein is CASSLGQGQYF. Here the CDR3 DNA reads TGTGCCAGCAGCTTGGGACAGGGGCAGTACTTC.

The rearrangement uses TRBV30 and TRBJ1-3; D is unclear. CDR1 GTSNPN and CDR2 SVGIG come from the germline V gene (reference sequence). V was shortened by 3 bases and J by 0 bases, with 3 bases between the two germline ends. The CDR3 is 12 amino acids. The CDR3 loop is CAWSGSGNTIYF. For the CDR3, the DNA is TGTGCCTGGAGCGGCTCTGGAAACACCATATATTTT.

The gene calls are TRBV6-1 and TRBJ2-7; TRBD1 matches 7 bases. With 3 bases clipped from V and 5 bases from J, the junction kept 7 bases outside the gene matches. CDR1 is MNHNS, CDR2 SASEGT, per germline. The CDR3 is 14 residues long. The CDR3 nucleotides are TGTGCCAGCAGTGACCTCGACAGGGTGGACGAGCAGTACTTC. Translating it yields CASSDLDRVDEQYF.

This clone was detected a few times. The chain employs TRBV2 and TRBJ1-2, with 11 bases aligning to TRBD1. From germline, CDR1 is SNHLY and CDR2 FYNNEI. Losses at the gene ends were 6 bases for V and 5 bases for J; bases not matched to a gene: 11. The CDR3 has 16 residues. CDR3 sequence (DNA): TGTGCCAGCAGAGGACAGGGGGCTTTTCGGGGATATGGCTACACCTTC. This encodes CASRGQGAFRGYGYTF.

In its sample, this clone ranks as medium-sized. The rearrangement joins TRBV3-1 (or the pseudogene TRBV3-2) to TRBJ2-1; D is perhaps TRBD1 (5 bases). The CDR3 loop spans 16 amino acids. The germline V gene has CDR1 LGHDT and CDR2 YNNKEL (reference sequence). V was cut by 3 bases and J by 0 bases, with 12 bases left in between. CDR3 in DNA: TGTGCCAGCAGCCAGGCTAGGGGAAGCTCCTACAATGAGCAGTTCTTC. Amino acids: CASSQARGSSYNEQFF.

The chain uses TRBV5-1 and TRBJ1-3; D is undetermined. This CDR3 is built from 13 residues. Germline CDR1 and CDR2: SGHRS and YFSETQ. Trimming pared 4 bases from V and 5 bases from J, leaving 10 bases between. CDR3 sequence: CASSLGTRNTIYF. For the CDR3, the DNA is TGCGCCAGCAGCCTGGGCACTAGAAACACCATATATTTT.

The chain combines TRBV4-2 with TRBJ2-1, with 7 bases fitting TRBD2. The CDR3 has 16 residues. The germline gives CDR1 LGHNA, CDR2 YNFKEQ. The V gene end was trimmed by 0 bases and the J gene end by 9 bases; junction bases not matched to a gene: 11. DNA of the CDR3: TGTGCCAGCAGCCAAGATCGCAGCGGGAACAGTGTTGAGCAGTTCTTC. Translated: CASSQDRSGNSVEQFF.

The V and J genes are TRBV30 and TRBJ2-7; D is undetermined. The CDR3 loop spans 10 amino acids. V was pared by 2 bases and J by 5 bases, with 4 bases between. The germline V gene encodes CDR1 GTSNPN and CDR2 SVGIG (reference sequence). CDR3 DNA: TGTGCCTGGAGTATCAACGAGCAGTACTTC. Residues: CAWSINEQYF.

This clone counts as medium-sized. This sample also contains other DNA sequences that code for the same CDR3. The chain couples TRBV19 to TRBJ1-5; a weak D match, TRBD1 (6 bases). This CDR3 region has 14 residues. V dropped 5 bases and J dropped 4 bases, with 12 bases sitting between them. Germline CDR1 LNHDA, CDR2 SQIVND (reference sequence). The CDR3 loop is CASSGLGANQPQHF. DNA of the CDR3: TGTGCCAGTAGTGGGTTGGGGGCGAATCAGCCCCAGCATTTT.

The CDR3 DNA reads TGTGCCAGCAGCACCCTCGGCGGGGTCGAAACCTACGAGCAGTACTTC. This codes for CASSTLGGVETYEQYF. The V gene is TRBV11-3, the J gene TRBJ2-7; possibly TRBD2 for D (6 bases). This CDR3 region has 16 residues. Germline values: CDR1 SGHNT, CDR2 YENEEA. V lost 5 bases to trimming and J lost 2 bases, with 19 bases between them.

The V call is TRBV7-9, the J call TRBJ2-1, with a tentative D call TRBD1 (6 bases). The CDR3 extends over 18 amino acids. CDR1 is SEHNR, CDR2 FQNEAQ, per germline (reference sequence). V was clipped by 5 bases and J by 0 bases, with 20 bases between them. The CDR3 DNA is TGTGCCAGCAGCGGGGGAACAGGGCGGTTCTTCTCCTACAATGAGCAGTTCTTC. Protein: CASSGGTGRFFSYNEQFF.

The CDR3, as DNA: TGTGCCAGCAGTCGGAGCGGTTCCTACGAGCAGTACTTC. Its protein product is CASSRSGSYEQYF. This chain connects TRBV27 to TRBJ2-7; maybe TRBD2 (5 bases). This CDR3 comprises 13 residues. The germline V and J ends were trimmed by 5 bases and 1 base, with 9 bases remaining between them. The germline gives CDR1 MNHEY, CDR2 SMNVEV (reference sequence).

This chain links TRBV11-2 with TRBJ2-5; 8 bases agree with TRBD2. The germline V gene encodes CDR1 SGHAT and CDR2 FQNNGV. CDR3 size: 18 residues. Trimming at V came to 4 bases and at J to 4 bases, leaving 17 bases not matched to a gene. The CDR3 DNA sequence: TGTGCCAGCAGCTCGAGCCGACTGCGAAGCGGGAGTAGAGAGACCCAGTACTTC. Its protein is CASSSSRLRSGSRETQYF.

This chain links TRBV7-9 with TRBJ1-6; D is perhaps TRBD1 (6 bases). V was shortened by 1 base and J by 7 bases, with 11 bases between the two germline ends. The CDR3 sequence is 15 residues long. The germline V gene has CDR1 SEHNR and CDR2 FQNEAQ (reference sequence). For the CDR3, the DNA is TGTGCCAGCAGCTTAGGCAGGGGAGGGAATTCACCCCTCCACTTT. Amino acids: CASSLGRGGNSPLHF. The whole variable domain, remainder taken from reference TRBV7-9 and TRBJ1-6, is DTGVSQNPRHKITKRGQNVTFRCDPISEHNRLYWYRQTLGQGPEFLTYFQNEAQLEKSRLLSDRFSAERPKGSFSTLEIQRTEQGDSAMYLCASSLGRGGNSPLHFGNGTRLTVT.

Of note for this clone: This specimen includes other DNA sequences encoding the same CDR3. The chain couples TRBV5-1 to TRBJ2-1; 13 bases are shared with TRBD2. The CDR3 spans 15 residues. CDR1 and CDR2 (germline): SGHRS, YFSETQ. The junction had 2 bases not matched to a gene; V was cut back by 2 bases and J by 6 bases. DNA for the CDR3: TGCGCCAGCAGCTTAAGGACTAGCGGGAGCAATGAGCAGTTCTTC. It specifies CASSLRTSGSNEQFF. The full variable domain, its missing parts supplied by reference TRBV5-1 and TRBJ2-1, is KAGVTQTPRYLIKTRGQQVTLSCSPISGHRSVSWYQQTPGQGLQFLFEYFSETQRNKGNFPGRFSGRQFSNSRSEMNVSTLELGDSALYLCASSLRTSGSNEQFFGPGTRLTVL.

This chain connects TRBV2 to TRBJ2-2, with 7 bases that match TRBD2. Germline V CDR1 and CDR2: SNHLY, FYNNEI. CDR3 length equals 14 residues. V was clipped by 8 bases and J by 0 bases; unmatched bases: 3. For the CDR3, the DNA is TGTGCCAGCTTAGCGGGCCCGAACACCGGGGAGCTGTTTTTT. It codes for CASLAGPNTGELFF.

V and J are TRBV27 and TRBJ1-5, with 7 bases lining up with TRBD1. Germline CDR1 MNHEY, CDR2 SMNVEV (reference sequence). This CDR3 spans 13 amino acids. With V trimmed by 8 bases and J by 4 bases, 5 bases remained unmatched. Written as DNA, the CDR3 is TGTGCCAGCTCGGGACAGCAGAATCAGCCCCAGCATTTT. Encoded protein: CASSGQQNQPQHF.

V is TRBV14 and J is TRBJ1-1; perhaps TRBD1 as D (6 bases). Trimming removed 8 bases at V and 4 bases at J, with 20 bases between. CDR3 length equals 15 residues. CDR1 and CDR2 from the germline V gene are SGHDN and FVKESK. The CDR3 sequence: CASAGRAGDATEAFF. The CDR3 region has the DNA TGTGCCAGCGCCGGGAGGGCAGGGGACGCCACTGAAGCTTTCTTT. The whole variable domain, filled in from reference TRBV14 and TRBJ1-1, reads EAGVTQFPSHSVIEKGQTVTLRCDPISGHDNLYWYRRVMGKEIKFLLHFVKESKQDESGMPNNRFLAERTGGTYSTLKVQPAELEDSGVYFCASAGRAGDATEAFFGQGTRLTVV.

This clone has just one count. This sequence joins TRBV2 and TRBJ2-3; 8 nucleotides align to TRBD1. CDR1 is SNHLY, CDR2 FYNNEI, per germline. There are 13 residues in the CDR3. The V segment lost 6 bases and the J segment 4 bases; nucleotides outside the gene matches: 3. The CDR3 nucleotides are TGTGCCAGCAGAGGACAGGGTCCAGATACGCAGTATTTT. Translation gives CASRGQGPDTQYF.

V and J are TRBV6-5 and TRBJ1-2, with 9 positions matching TRBD1. The CDR3 has 13 residues. Trimming removed 8 bases from V and 4 bases from J; junction bases left unmatched: 5. Germline assignment: CDR1 MNHEY and CDR2 SVGAGI. The CDR3 region has the DNA TGTGCCAGCTCGGGACAGGGACTCTATGGCTACACCTTC. Protein product: CASSGQGLYGYTF.

Only a few counts were recorded for this clone. The rearrangement uses TRBV2 and TRBJ2-5, with D tentatively TRBD2 (5 bases). This CDR3 contains 15 residues. Between the trimmed V and J ends, which lost 4 bases and 3 bases, there was a span of 15 bases. Germline CDR1 and CDR2: SNHLY and FYNNEI. The CDR3 is CASSGRGLVKETQYF. The CDR3 bases are TGTGCCAGCAGTGGGCGAGGGTTGGTCAAAGAGACCCAGTACTTC.

V usage is TRBV28 and J usage is TRBJ1-2; a possible D gene is TRBD1 (5 bases). Per the germline V gene, CDR1 is MDHEN and CDR2 is SYDVKM. The CDR3 totals 13 residues. Trimming stripped 5 bases from V and 5 bases from J, with 12 bases between. In DNA form, the CDR3 reads TGTGCCAGCAGTGCCCCAGGGCGGTATGGCTACACCTTC. It is translated as CASSAPGRYGYTF.

The chain links TRBV6-2 or TRBV6-3 to TRBJ2-5; TRBD1 matches 7 bases. CDR3 length equals 15 residues. V lost 6 bases, J lost 5 bases, and 12 bases stayed unmatched. CDR1 and CDR2 (germline): MNHEY, SVGEGT. The CDR3 DNA sequence: TGTGCCAGCAGCCCCCACGAGGGGGCCTTGGAGACCCAGTACTTC. Translated, it gives CASSPHEGALETQYF.